The clone carrying this TCR beta chain was seen just once. Antigen: not known. The data stem from a study of cytomegalovirus exposure and HLA in healthy donors. The ends lost 4 bases at V and 10 bases at J; junction bases unmatched: 6. There are 15 residues in the CDR3. From germline, CDR1 is SGHRS and CDR2 YFSETQ. PCR employed 60 Vbeta and 13 Jbeta primers. How the authors handled the data: In a later analysis, of roughly 73 million unique beta chains, around 9.9 million appeared in at least two donors. Generated by immunoSEQ multiplex PCR, the TCRdb table keeps only in-frame clones and is missing some. D and trimming were read from the DNA, whereas the V and J calls and clone size are those reported in that table. The data hold about 100,000 clones, with about 69% observed a single time. General study points: Donors belonging to an Asian-associated ancestry cluster reportedly showed fewer N-insertions in productive TCRs than the approximately 680-donor mean, according to what a later analysis found. Per published reports, the classifier diagnosed cytomegalovirus status with high specificity and sensitivity.

This clonotype was sampled from a woman in her late teens or twenties in good health and CMV-seropositive. Source material: PBMCs. V is TRBV5-1 and J is TRBJ2-1; 15 nucleotides align to TRBD2. The CDR3 DNA reads as TGCGCCAGCAGCGGGGGACTAGCGGGAGGTCGAGAGCAGTTCTTC. Translating gives CASSGGLAGGREQFF.